The present TCR beta chain was sequenced within a study of blood T cell repertoires in COVID-19. Whole-study context: Samples taken during acute and convalescent COVID-19 were collected in the United States, Italy and Spain. Nucleic acid was either cDNA or gDNA, and it came from T cells, B-cell-depleted T cells, or PBMCs.

The CDR3 contains 14 residues. Germline loops: CDR1 LNHNV, CDR2 YYDKDF (reference sequence). The ends were cut back, 6 bases at V and 1 base at J, with 12 bases in the middle. Original analysis: Reference gene primer amplification gave estimated nucleated cell counts. Measured with immunoSEQ multiplex PCR; TCRdb has only the in-frame clones, and not every one. V and J calls and clone size are given by that table; D and trimming were obtained from the DNA. The sample records some 170,000 clones, roughly 87% being singletons. J is TRBJ1-1 and V is TRBV15, with a tentative D call TRBD1 (5 bases). Specimen: peripheral blood. The TCR originated in a woman in her 50s with acute or convalescent COVID-19. The CDR3, as DNA: TGTGCCACCAGTGCCGGGGGGAAGAACACTGAAGCTTTCTTT. It yields the protein CATSAGGKNTEAFF.